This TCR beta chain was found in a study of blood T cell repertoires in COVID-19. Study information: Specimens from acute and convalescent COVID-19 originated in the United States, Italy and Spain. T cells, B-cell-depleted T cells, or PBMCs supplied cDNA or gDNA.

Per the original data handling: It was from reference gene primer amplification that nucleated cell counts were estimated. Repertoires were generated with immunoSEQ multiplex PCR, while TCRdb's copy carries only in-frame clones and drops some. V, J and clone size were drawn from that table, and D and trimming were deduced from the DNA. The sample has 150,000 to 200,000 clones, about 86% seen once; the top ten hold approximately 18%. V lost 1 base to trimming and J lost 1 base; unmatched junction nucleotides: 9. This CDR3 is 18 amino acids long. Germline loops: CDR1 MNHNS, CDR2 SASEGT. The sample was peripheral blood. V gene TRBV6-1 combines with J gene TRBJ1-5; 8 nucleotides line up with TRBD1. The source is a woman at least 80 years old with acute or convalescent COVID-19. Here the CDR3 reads CASSEVALDRESNQPQHF. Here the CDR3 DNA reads TGTGCCAGCAGTGAAGTTGCCCTGGACAGGGAGAGCAATCAGCCCCAGCATTTT.